The 20 T cell receptor beta chains reported below all come from one sample, sequenced in a study of cytomegalovirus exposure and HLA in healthy donors. Primers for the PCR totalled 60 Vbeta and 13 Jbeta. Sequencing used immunoSEQ multiplex PCR; TCRdb keeps in-frame clones, though not all of them. The sample has around 100,000 clones; about 74% are singletons. The sequenced sample was PBMCs. The source is a female donor in good health and CMV-seropositive.

The chain is built from TRBV30 and TRBJ1-1; no definite D call. Germline V gene lookup returns CDR1 GTSNPN and CDR2 SVGIG (reference sequence). The CDR3 loop spans 14 amino acids. V gave up 3 bases and J gave up 1 base, with 12 bases separating them. CDR3 sequence: CAWRESSRNTEAFF. CDR3 nucleotide sequence: TGTGCCTGGAGAGAGAGTTCTAGGAACACTGAAGCTTTCTTT. The whole variable domain, filled in from reference TRBV30 and TRBJ1-1, reads SQTIHQWPATLVQPVGSPLSLECTVEGTSNPNLYWYRQAAGRGLQLLFYSVGIGQISSEVPQNLSASRPQDRQFILSSKKLLLSDSGFYLCAWRESSRNTEAFFGQGTRLTVV.

This clone is a singleton in its sample. V usage is TRBV19 and J usage is TRBJ1-2, with a weak D call TRBD1 (5 bases). Trimming shortened V by 7 bases and J by 5 bases, and 14 bases separated the two germline ends. Germline CDR1 is LNHDA and CDR2 is SQIVND (reference sequence). CDR3 length: 13 residues. The CDR3: CASNPGPLYGYTF. The CDR3 DNA is TGTGCCAGTAACCCAGGGCCTCTTTATGGCTACACCTTC. Supplemented by reference TRBV19 and TRBJ1-2, the full variable domain reads DGGITQSPKYLFRKEGQNVTLSCEQNLNHDAMYWYRQDPGQGLRLIYYSQIVNDFQKGDIAEGYSVSREKKESFPLTVTSAQKNPTAFYLCASNPGPLYGYTFGSGTRLTVV.

The chain joins TRBV7-2 to TRBJ1-5, with unresolved D. Trimming shortened V by 3 bases and J by 5 bases, and 8 bases separated the two germline ends. CDR3 length: 13 amino acids. Per the germline V gene, CDR1 is SGHTA and CDR2 is FQGNSA. Written as DNA, the CDR3 is TGTGCCAGCAGCTTTCTAGGTGATCAGCCCCAGCATTTT. As protein: CASSFLGDQPQHF.

CDR3 DNA sequence: TGCGCCAGCAGCCCTCGCTACAGGGGACGTGTGAACACTGAAGCTTTCTTT. The encoded protein is CASSPRYRGRVNTEAFF. V and J are TRBV4-1 and TRBJ1-1; TRBD1 matches 7 bases. This CDR3 region has 17 residues. V was clipped by 4 bases and J by 0 bases; unmatched bases: 11. Germline-derived CDR1 and CDR2 are MGHRA and YSYEKL.

J is TRBJ2-1 and V is TRBV6-1, with D unresolved. V was cut by 6 bases and J by 7 bases, with 10 bases left in between. This CDR3 spans 12 amino acids. Germline CDR1 and CDR2: MNHNS and SASEGT. The CDR3 sequence is CASSFRKNEQFF. The CDR3 bases are TGTGCCAGCAGCTTTAGAAAGAATGAGCAGTTCTTC.

The table lists this clone with a few counts. This chain uses TRBV30 with TRBJ1-2; D unresolved. Between the trimmed V and J ends, which lost 2 bases and 11 bases, there was a span of 18 bases. Per germline, CDR1 GTSNPN and CDR2 SVGIG (reference sequence). The CDR3 covers 13 residues. The CDR3 region has the DNA TGTGCCTGGAGTATAAGTAAGTCTTCGAGGTACACCTTC. The encoded protein is CAWSISKSSRYTF. The complete variable domain, with remaining parts taken from reference TRBV30 and TRBJ1-2, reads SQTIHQWPATLVQPVGSPLSLECTVEGTSNPNLYWYRQAAGRGLQLLFYSVGIGQISSEVPQNLSASRPQDRQFILSSKKLLLSDSGFYLCAWSISKSSRYTFGSGTRLTVV.

V is TRBV5-1 and J is TRBJ1-5, with 8 bases fitting TRBD1. With V trimmed by 4 bases and J by 9 bases, 6 bases remained unmatched. The V gene's germline CDR1 is SGHRS and CDR2 YFSETQ. This CDR3 has 13 residues. The CDR3 is CASSLDRESPQHF. The CDR3, as DNA: TGCGCCAGCAGCCTGGACAGGGAATCGCCCCAGCATTTT.

This chain links TRBV4-3 with TRBJ2-7; 12 nucleotides align to TRBD2. CDR1 LGHNA and CDR2 YSLEER come from the germline V gene. The CDR3 is made up of 16 amino acids. Germline trimming cut 1 base from V and 3 bases from J; bases unmatched to any gene: 4. The CDR3 is CASSQGTSGGHYEQYF. The CDR3 nucleotides read TGCGCCAGCAGCCAAGGTACTAGCGGGGGGCACTACGAGCAGTACTTC.

In its sample, this clone was seen once. The rearrangement uses TRBV28 and TRBJ2-2; 14 bases match TRBD2. V was pared by 5 bases and J by 12 bases, with 11 bases of the junction left unmatched. CDR1 MDHEN and CDR2 SYDVKM come from the germline V gene. The CDR3 is 16 residues long. The CDR3 sequence: CASSPGLAGVFLQLFF. The CDR3 DNA is TGTGCCAGCAGTCCGGGACTAGCGGGAGTTTTTTTGCAGCTGTTTTTT.

J is TRBJ1-1 and V is TRBV5-4; the match to TRBD1 covers 8 bases. Unmatched junction bases numbered 7, after V lost 4 bases and J lost 2 bases. The CDR3 loop spans 15 amino acids. CDR1 is SGHNT and CDR2 is YYREEE in the germline V gene (reference sequence). The CDR3 DNA sequence: TGTGCCAGCAGCGCCAGCAGGGGGCCTAACACTGAAGCTTTCTTT. The encoded protein is CASSASRGPNTEAFF.

This clone has just a few counts. CDR3 amino acids: CASSPLVRRKLNYGYTF. Here the CDR3 DNA reads TGTGCCAGCAGTCCCCTCGTTAGGCGGAAATTGAACTATGGCTACACCTTC. This sequence joins TRBV27 and TRBJ1-2; D is unresolved. The CDR3 runs 17 residues. The germline CDR1 and CDR2 sequences are MNHEY and SMNVEV (reference sequence). Trimming shortened V by 5 bases and J by 2 bases, and 21 bases separated the two germline ends.

V is TRBV6-5 and J is TRBJ2-3; D unclear. The V gene's germline CDR1 is MNHEY and CDR2 SVGAGI. V was cut by 7 bases and J by 0 bases, with 8 bases left in between. This CDR3 region has 13 residues. CDR3 loop: CASKAISTDTQYF. The CDR3 nucleotides read TGTGCCAGCAAAGCGATAAGCACAGATACGCAGTATTTT.

The V and J genes are TRBV28 and TRBJ1-4, with 7 bases lining up with TRBD1. This CDR3 contains 12 residues. Germline values: CDR1 MDHEN, CDR2 SYDVKM. V lost 5 bases, J lost 7 bases, and 1 base stayed unmatched. The CDR3 DNA is TGTGCCAGCAGTGAGGGGGCTGAAAAACTGTTTTTT. It yields the protein CASSEGAEKLFF.

The gene calls are TRBV30 and TRBJ1-5; 9 bases are a match to TRBD1. The V gene's germline CDR1 is GTSNPN and CDR2 SVGIG (reference sequence). V lost 1 base, J lost 4 bases, and 2 bases stayed unmatched. The CDR3 runs 14 residues. As DNA, the CDR3 is TGTGCCTGGAGTGGAGGGACAGGGAATCAGCCCCAGCATTTT. Translated: CAWSGGTGNQPQHF.

The J gene is TRBJ2-2, the V gene TRBV28, with TRBD1 matching over 9 bases. CDR1 MDHEN and CDR2 SYDVKM come from the germline V gene. V was pared by 11 bases and J by 14 bases, with 9 bases of the junction left unmatched. The CDR3 runs to 11 residues. This CDR3 reads CAARGTGLLFF. In DNA, the CDR3 is TGTGCCGCGAGGGGGACAGGGCTACTGTTTTTT.

The J gene is TRBJ2-7, the V gene TRBV20-1; D unresolved. Germline V CDR1 and CDR2: DFQATT, SNEGSKA (reference sequence). The CDR3 loop spans 11 amino acids. V was cut by 6 bases and J by 4 bases, with 10 bases left in between. CDR3 in DNA: TGCAGTGCCGTTGACTTTTACGAGCAGTACTTC. Its protein is CSAVDFYEQYF.

The rearrangement uses TRBV28 and TRBJ1-5; perhaps TRBD1 as D (5 bases). Trimming cost V 6 bases and J 0 bases, with 12 bases left between them. Germline V gene lookup returns CDR1 MDHEN and CDR2 SYDVKM. The CDR3 contains 15 residues. This CDR3 is CASSPAQGSNQPQHF. The CDR3 DNA reads as TGTGCCAGCAGCCCAGCCCAGGGTAGCAATCAGCCCCAGCATTTT.

V and J are TRBV4-3 and TRBJ1-1; tentatively, D is TRBD1 (6 bases). Trimming shortened V by 4 bases and J by 4 bases, and 16 bases separated the two germline ends. CDR3 size: 15 residues. CDR1 is LGHNA and CDR2 is YSLEER in the germline V gene. The CDR3: CASSRNRAPSTEAFF. CDR3 bases: TGCGCCAGCAGCCGCAACAGGGCCCCGAGCACTGAAGCTTTCTTT.

The DNA of the CDR3 is TGTGCCAGCAGCGTAGGGGGCTGGGACACTGAAGCTTTCTTT. Its translation is CASSVGGWDTEAFF. V and J are TRBV9 and TRBJ1-1; TRBD1 is a possible D gene (5 bases). CDR3 size: 14 residues. CDR1 is SGDLS and CDR2 is YYNGEE in the germline V gene. Trimming cost V 0 bases and J 3 bases, with 9 bases left between them.

The V gene is TRBV6-6, the J gene TRBJ2-4; D might be TRBD2 (5 bases). Germline CDR1 is MNHNY and CDR2 is SVGAGI (reference sequence). The V and J ends lost 11 bases and 2 bases respectively, with 10 bases between them. The CDR3 length is 12 residues. Here the CDR3 DNA reads TGTGCCGCGGGCCGGCCCAAAAACATTCAGTACTTC. It encodes CAAGRPKNIQYF.